These 9 T cell receptor beta chains were sequenced from one sample in a study of CD8 T cells in ankylosing spondylitis. TCRdb re-called the 5' RACE reads through MiXCR, storing one row per CDR3 protein. Of around 280,000 distinct CDR3 sequences in the sample, about 20% are singletons; the top ten hold roughly 8%. The sample consisted of blood, either unsorted or a sorted T cell fraction (not recorded which). Receptors originate from a male donor with ankylosing spondylitis or in good health (not recorded which).

This clonotype was counted at least ten times. The chain carries TRBV2 and TRBJ1-4; D uncertain. Germline-derived CDR1 and CDR2 are SNHLY and FYNNEI. The V and J ends lost 4 bases and 6 bases respectively, with 3 bases between them. CDR3 length: 11 amino acids. The CDR3 DNA sequence: TGTGCCAGCAGTGTATATGAAAAACTGTTTTTT. Translating it yields CASSVYEKLFF.

This clonotype was seen only a few times. This chain uses TRBV28 with TRBJ2-1, with D maybe TRBD1 (6 bases). Looked up from germline, CDR1 is MDHEN and CDR2 is SYDVKM. The CDR3 contains 15 residues. V lost 6 bases, J lost 5 bases, and 17 bases lay in between. The CDR3 loop is CASSYRQVLDNEQFF. Here the CDR3 DNA reads TGTGCCAGCAGCTACCGACAGGTATTGGACAATGAGCAGTTCTTC.

V usage is TRBV7-9 and J usage is TRBJ2-3; D gene unclear. There are 14 residues in the CDR3. Germline values: CDR1 SEHNR, CDR2 FQNEAQ (reference sequence). Trimming took off 8 bases at V and 1 base at J, with 13 bases between the two ends. CDR3 coding DNA: TGTGCCAGCGGGCGAGAAACAGGCACAGATACGCAGTATTTT. It yields the protein CASGRETGTDTQYF. Together with reference TRBV7-9 and TRBJ2-3, the CDR3 gives the full variable domain: DTGVSQNPRHKITKRGQNVTFRCDPISEHNRLYWYRQTLGQGPEFLTYFQNEAQLEKSRLLSDRFSAERPKGSFSTLEIQRTEQGDSAMYLCASGRETGTDTQYFGPGTRLTVL.

This clonotype was detected a few times. The chain joins TRBV28 to TRBJ2-1; D perhaps matches TRBD1 (6 bases). Trimming pared 4 bases from V and 2 bases from J, leaving 12 bases between. The CDR3 has 15 residues. The germline V gene has CDR1 MDHEN and CDR2 SYDVKM. This CDR3 is CASSSDRRPYNEQFF. The CDR3 DNA sequence: TGTGCCAGCAGTTCCGACAGGCGGCCCTACAATGAGCAGTTCTTC.

This clonotype was counted between two and nine times. V and J are TRBV29-1 and TRBJ2-5, with D uncertain. The CDR3 is made up of 10 amino acids. Germline V gives CDR1 SQVTM, CDR2 ANQGSEA. Trimming stripped 6 bases from V and 7 bases from J, with 9 bases between. The CDR3 region is CSVAMGTQYF. The DNA for the CDR3 is TGCAGCGTGGCTATGGGGACCCAGTACTTC.

The V and J genes are TRBV4-2 and TRBJ2-3; 12 bases are a match to TRBD2. After removal of 4 bases from V and 0 bases from J, the junction contained 5 bases not matched to a gene. The CDR3 is 17 amino acids. The V gene's germline CDR1 is LGHNA and CDR2 YNFKEQ. CDR3 sequence (DNA): TGTGCCAGCAGCCCGTCACTAGCGGGGGGTAGCACAGATACGCAGTATTTT. This translates into CASSPSLAGGSTDTQYF.

The J gene is TRBJ2-1, the V gene TRBV3-1; no reliable D call. The germline CDR1 and CDR2 sequences are LGHDT and YNNKEL (reference sequence). This CDR3 comprises 15 residues. The V gene lost 4 bases and the J gene lost 0 bases, with 10 bases spanning the gap. The CDR3 DNA sequence: TGTGCCAGCAGCCCCCGGCTAGTCTCCTACAATGAGCAGTTCTTC. Its translation: CASSPRLVSYNEQFF.

The chain joins TRBV12-3 or TRBV12-4 to TRBJ1-4, with 7 bases that match TRBD1. V gave up 5 bases and J gave up 0 bases; unmatched junction bases: 6. The CDR3 covers 16 residues. Here the CDR3 reads CASSPGGRPTNEKLFF. CDR3 nucleotide sequence: TGTGCCAGCAGTCCAGGGGGGCGGCCAACTAATGAAAAACTGTTTTTT.

This clonotype was seen a handful of times. The V and J genes are TRBV28 and TRBJ1-5; possibly TRBD1 for D (6 bases). This CDR3 is built from 18 residues. The germline CDR1 and CDR2 sequences are MDHEN and SYDVKM. Trimming took 2 bases from V and 5 from J, leaving 22 bases between them. The CDR3 DNA reads as TGTGCCAGCAGTTTAAGCTCGGGTTTAGGACAGATCGATCAGCCCCAGCATTTT. It translates to CASSLSSGLGQIDQPQHF.